This entry lists 7 T cell receptor beta chains sequenced from one sample in a study of T cell repertoires in cytomegalovirus infection. TCRdb reanalysed the reads using MiXCR and keeps one entry per CDR3 protein. The table has approximately 500,000 distinct CDR3 sequences, approximately 17% seen once. The sequencing sample was made of CD8+ T cells from PBMCs. The receptors were gathered from a human donor in good health (CMV status not recorded). Some clones in this sample may be carry-over from other donors' samples.

This clonotype has just a few counts. The CDR3 DNA sequence: TGCAGTGCTAGAGATCGGCTAGGTCGGACGAGCTCCTACGAGCAGTACTTC. It specifies CSARDRLGRTSSYEQYF. The rearrangement uses TRBV20-1 and TRBJ2-7, with unresolved D. From germline, CDR1 is DFQATT and CDR2 SNEGSKA (reference sequence). V was pared by 0 bases and J by 0 bases, with 18 bases between. The CDR3 runs to 17 residues.

This chain uses TRBV27 with TRBJ2-1; TRBD2 matches at 7 bases. Germline-derived CDR1 and CDR2 are MNHEY and SMNVEV (reference sequence). This CDR3 is 13 amino acids long. After removal of 8 bases from V and 4 bases from J, the junction contained 5 bases not matched to a gene. The CDR3 spells CASAWGGYNEQFF. The CDR3 DNA reads as TGTGCCAGCGCCTGGGGGGGGTACAATGAGCAGTTCTTC.

The chain combines TRBV7-9 with TRBJ1-2; D is ambiguous. The CDR3 length is 17 residues. The ends were cut back, 7 bases at V and 0 bases at J, with 21 bases in the middle. The germline gives CDR1 SEHNR, CDR2 FQNEAQ (reference sequence). CDR3 bases: TGTGCCAGCACCGTCACCGTCTTACGGCTTCCTAACTATGGCTACACCTTC. This codes for CASTVTVLRLPNYGYTF.

The V call is TRBV3-1, the J call TRBJ1-4, with TRBD1 matching 8 bases. The CDR3 consists of 15 residues. Germline assignment: CDR1 LGHDT and CDR2 YNNKEL (reference sequence). After removal of 3 bases from V and 8 bases from J, the junction contained 8 bases not matched to a gene. DNA for the CDR3: TGTGCCAGCAGCCAGATGGGACAGGCGCGCGAAAAACTGTTTTTT. Its translation is CASSQMGQAREKLFF.

The chain recombines TRBV6-2 or TRBV6-3 with TRBJ2-5; 7 bases line up with TRBD2. Germline trimming cut 5 bases from V and 1 base from J; bases unmatched to any gene: 4. This CDR3 region has 14 residues. Looked up from germline, CDR1 is MNHEY and CDR2 is SVGEGT. The CDR3 DNA sequence: TGTGCCAGCAGTGTGCGGGGGATCCAAGAGACCCAGTACTTC. Its translation: CASSVRGIQETQYF.

A few counts support this clonotype. The chain employs TRBV2 and TRBJ2-1; 7 bases line up with TRBD1. This CDR3 comprises 13 residues. CDR1 SNHLY and CDR2 FYNNEI come from the germline V gene. V shed 6 bases, J shed 6 bases, and the junction held 5 bases outside the gene matches. The CDR3 sequence is CASRRQGSNEQFF. The DNA of the CDR3 is TGTGCCAGCAGAAGACAGGGAAGCAATGAGCAGTTCTTC.

Concerning this clonotype: This may be a read error: a much more frequent sequence differs by one nucleotide. The chain employs TRBV7-4 and TRBJ2-7; D uncertain. Trimming took off 5 bases at V and 8 bases at J, with 16 bases between the two ends. Germline loops: CDR1 SGHVT, CDR2 SQSDAQ. The CDR3 runs to 13 residues. This CDR3 is CASSGFRSYKQYF. Here the CDR3 DNA reads TGTGCCAGCAGCGGATTCAGGAGTTACAAGCAGTACTTC.